This T cell receptor beta chain was found in a study of read filtering for tumor transcriptome and immune sequencing. The library was built from around 380 ng RNA with molecular barcoded adaptors for alpha/delta and beta/gamma chains. TCRdb fed the reads into MiXCR, producing one record per CDR3 protein. The sample consists of roughly 93,000 distinct CDR3 sequences, 20% to 25% of them appearing once. This clonotype was seen a handful of times. V was clipped by 3 bases and J by 10 bases; unmatched bases: 7. The CDR3 is 13 residues long. This chain joins TRBV12-3 or TRBV12-4 and TRBJ2-3; TRBD1 agrees at 7 bases. The source material was a population of CD138-negative cells sorted from bone marrow. The TCR was taken from a donor at least 40 years old with multiple myeloma. The CDR3 DNA reads TGTGCCAGCAGTTTCCGGACAGGCGGCGCGCAGTATTTT. Translation: CASSFRTGGAQYF.